This T cell receptor beta chain was captured by sequencing in a study of blood T cell repertoires in COVID-19. Turning to the study itself: Collection of acute and convalescent COVID-19 samples took place in the United States, Italy and Spain.

Germline V CDR1 and CDR2: SGHRS, YFSETQ. V lost 0 bases and J 6 bases, leaving 13 bases between the germline ends. This CDR3 has 15 residues. Authors' processing steps: Reference gene primer amplification in the assay estimated nucleated cell counts. Some clones are missing from TCRdb's copy, which holds only in-frame ones; the method was immunoSEQ multiplex PCR. V and J calls and clone size are those listed in that table; D and trimming were worked out from the DNA. The sample lists 25,000 to 35,000 clones, 65% to 90% occurring once. This TCR came from a human donor in a cohort sampled during active COVID-19. The chain uses TRBV5-1 and TRBJ2-1, with D perhaps matching TRBD2 (7 bases). Sequenced: peripheral blood. CDR3 nucleotide sequence: TGCGCCAGCAGCTTGGGTGGGGGGGCAGGCAATGAGCAGTTCTTC. Residues: CASSLGGGAGNEQFF.